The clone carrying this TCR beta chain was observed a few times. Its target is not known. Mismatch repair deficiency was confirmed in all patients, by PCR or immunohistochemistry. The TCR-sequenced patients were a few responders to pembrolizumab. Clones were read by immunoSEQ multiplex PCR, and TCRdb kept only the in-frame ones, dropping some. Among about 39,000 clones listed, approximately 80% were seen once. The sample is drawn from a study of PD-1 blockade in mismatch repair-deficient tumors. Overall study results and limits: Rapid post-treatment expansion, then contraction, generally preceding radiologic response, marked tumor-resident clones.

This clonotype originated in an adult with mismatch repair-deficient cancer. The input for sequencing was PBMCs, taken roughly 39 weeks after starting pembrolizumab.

CDR3: CASSSGTASSYEQYF. The DNA of the CDR3 is TGTGCCAGCAGCTCCGGGACAGCTAGCTCCTACGAGCAGTACTTC. The gene calls are TRBV7-9 and TRBJ2-7; 7 bases agree with TRBD1. V dropped 4 bases and J dropped 0; count of bases not matched to a gene: 6. The germline V gene encodes CDR1 SEHNR and CDR2 FQNEAQ (reference sequence). The CDR3 runs 15 residues.